The 7 T cell receptor beta chains below come from one sample, sequenced in a study of CD8+ T cells in alopecia areata. Once RNA had been extracted, it was reverse transcribed into cDNA to act as the sequencing template. This table comes from immunoSEQ multiplex PCR, and its TCRdb copy is limited to in-frame clones, with some not included. The sample gives about 76,000 clones, about 71% of which show up once; roughly a quarter is in the top ten. Treatment in this sample: oral pan-JAK inhibitor, 5-10 mg twice daily. Specimen: CD8+ T cells sorted from blood, collected at week 24, from a patient treated with tofacitinib. Source of these receptors: a human donor with alopecia areata.

The chain links TRBV7-2 to TRBJ2-5; 13 bases fit TRBD2. With 1 base clipped from V and 5 bases from J, the junction kept 7 bases outside the gene matches. This CDR3 region has 17 residues. Germline CDR1 is SGHTA and CDR2 is FQGNSA. DNA for the CDR3: TGTGCCAGCAGCTTAGTCGGACTAGCGGGGGCGGGGGAGACCCAGTACTTC. It is translated as CASSLVGLAGAGETQYF.

J is TRBJ2-6 and V is TRBV4-3, with unresolved D. Germline CDR1 reads LGHNA; CDR2 reads YSLEER. The length of the CDR3 is 16 residues. The germline V and J ends were trimmed by 0 bases and 0 bases, with 6 bases remaining between them. The DNA of the CDR3 is TGCGCCAGCAGCCAAGAGGGAACCTCTGGGGCCAACGTCCTGACTTTC. This sequence encodes CASSQEGTSGANVLTF.

V usage is TRBV29-1 and J usage is TRBJ2-5, with D maybe TRBD1 (6 bases). The germline CDR1 and CDR2 sequences are SQVTM and ANQGSEA. The CDR3 runs 16 residues. Trimming shortened V by 1 base and J by 1 base, and 16 bases separated the two germline ends. DNA for the CDR3: TGCAGCGTTGAAGCGCCACAGGGAAAGCCCCAAGAGACCCAGTACTTC. This encodes CSVEAPQGKPQETQYF.

The chain recombines TRBV25-1 with TRBJ1-5; D not certain. Trimming took off 1 base at V and 0 bases at J, with 13 bases between the two ends. The CDR3 loop spans 17 amino acids. Germline V gives CDR1 MGHDK, CDR2 SYGVNS. DNA for the CDR3: TGTGCCAGCAGTGAATTCCAGCCTAGGTATAGCAATCAGCCCCAGCATTTT. Its translation is CASSEFQPRYSNQPQHF.

The CDR3 coding sequence is TGCAGCGTTGACGGGGGGGACAGCTCCTACGAGCAGTACTTC. Amino acid sequence: CSVDGGDSSYEQYF. The rearrangement uses TRBV29-1 and TRBJ2-7, with a possible D match to TRBD2 (8 bases). Between the trimmed V and J ends, which lost 3 bases and 0 bases, there was a span of 12 bases. There are 14 residues in the CDR3. The germline V gene has CDR1 SQVTM and CDR2 ANQGSEA.

The V call is TRBV27, the J call TRBJ1-2, with D tentatively TRBD1 (5 bases). V lost 0 bases, J lost 2 bases, and 7 bases lay in between. This CDR3 has 14 amino acids. Looked up from germline, CDR1 is MNHEY and CDR2 is SMNVEV (reference sequence). This chain's CDR3 is CASSLSAGNYGYTF. DNA for the CDR3: TGTGCCAGCAGTTTATCGGCAGGGAACTATGGCTACACCTTC.

The chain is built from TRBV25-1 and TRBJ1-1, with D possibly being TRBD1 (5 bases). V lost 2 bases and J 7 bases, leaving 8 bases between the germline ends. Looked up from germline, CDR1 is MGHDK and CDR2 is SYGVNS. The CDR3 is 12 amino acids. In DNA, the CDR3 is TGTGCCAGCAGTGAACAGGGTAGTGAAGCTTTCTTT. Its protein is CASSEQGSEAFF.